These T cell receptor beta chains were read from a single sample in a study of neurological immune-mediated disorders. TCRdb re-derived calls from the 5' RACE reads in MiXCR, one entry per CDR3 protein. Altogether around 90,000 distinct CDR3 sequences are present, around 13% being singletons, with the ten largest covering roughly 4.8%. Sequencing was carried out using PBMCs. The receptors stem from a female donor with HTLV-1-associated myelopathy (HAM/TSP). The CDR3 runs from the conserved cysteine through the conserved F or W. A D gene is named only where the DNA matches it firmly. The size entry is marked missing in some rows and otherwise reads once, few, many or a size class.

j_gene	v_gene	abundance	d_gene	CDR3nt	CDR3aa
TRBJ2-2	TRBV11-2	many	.	TGTGCCAGCAGCTTAGTGGCGCGAAAAGGGCACACCGGGGAGCTGTTTTTT	CASSLVARKGHTGELFF
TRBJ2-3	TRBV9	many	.	TGTGCCAGCAGCTCTAGCCCGGGGGCGACGCAGTATTTT	CASSSSPGATQYF
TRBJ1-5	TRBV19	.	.	TGTGCCAGTAGTATCACCTCGGGGAGCAATCAGCCCCAGCATTTT	CASSITSGSNQPQHF
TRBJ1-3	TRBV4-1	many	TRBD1	TGCGCCAGCAGCCAAGATACCCAGGGGGCGAAGGGAAACACCATATATTTT	CASSQDTQGAKGNTIYF
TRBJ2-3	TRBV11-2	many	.	TGTGCCAGCAGCTTCACGGGAAGCACAGATACGCAGTATTTT	CASSFTGSTDTQYF
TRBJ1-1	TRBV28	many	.	TGTGCCAGCAGTTTATCGAACACTGAAGCTTTCTTT	CASSLSNTEAFF
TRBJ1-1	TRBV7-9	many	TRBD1	TGTGCCAGCAGCTTAACAGGGGGCGGTTACACTGAAGCTTTCTTT	CASSLTGGGYTEAFF
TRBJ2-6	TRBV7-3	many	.	TGTGCCAGCAGCCGGGACGGCTCTGGGGCCAACGTCCTGACTTTC	CASSRDGSGANVLTF
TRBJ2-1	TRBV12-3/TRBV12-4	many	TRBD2	TGTGCCAGCAGCCCACGAGGACTAGCGGGGGGAAAATACAATGAGCAGTTCTTC	CASSPRGLAGGKYNEQFF
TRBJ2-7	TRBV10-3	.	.	TGTGCCACATCCGGGACTGTTGGCTCCGAGCAGTACTTC	CATSGTVGSEQYF
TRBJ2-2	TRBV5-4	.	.	TGTGCCAGCAGCTTGGAAACGTCCGGGGAGCTGTTTTTT	CASSLETSGELFF
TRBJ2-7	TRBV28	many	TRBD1	TGTGCCAGCAGTCTGACAGGGAGCGAGCAGTACTTC	CASSLTGSEQYF
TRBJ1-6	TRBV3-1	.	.	TGTGCCAGCAGCCAATCGGCACAGGAGCTCTATAATTCACCCCTCCACTTT	CASSQSAQELYNSPLHF
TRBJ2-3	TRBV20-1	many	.	TGCAGTGCTCTTATCCGCCGAGGACGGTATTACACAGATACGCAGTATTTT	CSALIRRGRYYTDTQYF
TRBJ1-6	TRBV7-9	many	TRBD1	TGTGCCAGCAGCTTTACAGGGGATAATTCACCCCTCCACTTT	CASSFTGDNSPLHF
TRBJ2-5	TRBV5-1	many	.	TGCGCCAGCAGCTTGGGGCCGGTGAGGGAACGAGAGACCCAGTACTTC	CASSLGPVRERETQYF
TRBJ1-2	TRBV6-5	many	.	TGTGCCAGCAGTTACGCGCCCCAAGGGGCCCTAACCTATGGCTACACCTTC	CASSYAPQGALTYGYTF
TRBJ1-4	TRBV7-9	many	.	TGTGCCAGCAGCTTAGCCGCCGAAAAACTGTTTTTT	CASSLAAEKLFF
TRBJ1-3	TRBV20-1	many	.	TGCAGTGCTAGAGATCCATCAGGCTCTGGAAACACCATATATTTT	CSARDPSGSGNTIYF
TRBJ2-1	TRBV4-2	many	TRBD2	TGTGCCAGCAGCCAAGGGGACGGACTAGCGGTGCCTGCGGAGCAGTTCTTC	CASSQGDGLAVPAEQFF
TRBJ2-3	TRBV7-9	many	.	TGTGCCAGCACCTTAGCGGACAGTGCCCAGGCGAGGACGCAGTATTTT	CASTLADSAQARTQYF
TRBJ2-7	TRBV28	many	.	TGTGCCAGCCGAAGTATATCCTACGAGCAGTACTTC	CASRSISYEQYF
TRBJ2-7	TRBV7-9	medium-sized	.	TGTGCCAGCAGCTCCGGGATTGCCTACGAGCAGTACTTC	CASSSGIAYEQYF
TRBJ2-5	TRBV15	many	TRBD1	TGTGCTACCAGCAGAGACCCGACAGGGTTTCGGGAGACCCAGTACTTC	CATSRDPTGFRETQYF
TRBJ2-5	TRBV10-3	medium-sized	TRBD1	TGTGCCATCAGTTTGGACAGGGCGCCTCAAGAGACCCAGTACTTC	CAISLDRAPQETQYF
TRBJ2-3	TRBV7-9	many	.	TGTGCCAGCAGCTTAGTCCCATGGCCCAAGGGGAGCACAGATACGCAGTATTTT	CASSLVPWPKGSTDTQYF
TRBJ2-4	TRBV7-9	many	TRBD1	TGTGCCAGCAGCCTAGGGACAGGGATCGCCAAAAACATTCAGTACTTC	CASSLGTGIAKNIQYF
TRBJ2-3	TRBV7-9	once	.	TGTGCCAGCAGCCCCAGGAGGGGAGATACGCAGTATTTT	CASSPRRGDTQYF
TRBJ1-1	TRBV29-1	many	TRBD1	TGCAGCGTCTCCGGATCGGACAGGCCACAGGACACTGAAGCTTTCTTT	CSVSGSDRPQDTEAFF
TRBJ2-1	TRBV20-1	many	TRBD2	TGCAGTGCTAGAGTCGGGGGGGCCTCCTACAATGAGCAGTTCTTC	CSARVGGASYNEQFF
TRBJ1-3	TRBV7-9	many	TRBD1	TGTGCCAGCCGAACAGGGGCCTCTGGAAACACCATATATTTT	CASRTGASGNTIYF
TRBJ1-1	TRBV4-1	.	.	TGCGCCAGCAGCCAAGATCATAGGACTTTGAACACTGAAGCTTTCTTT	CASSQDHRTLNTEAFF
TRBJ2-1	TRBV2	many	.	TGTGCCAGCGGAAGCGGTTACAATGAGCAGTTCTTC	CASGSGYNEQFF
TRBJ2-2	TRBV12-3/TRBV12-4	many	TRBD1	TGTGCCAGCAGCCCACGACAGGGGCAGAACACCGGGGAGCTGTTTTTT	CASSPRQGQNTGELFF
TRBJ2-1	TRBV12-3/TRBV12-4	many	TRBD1	TGTGCCAGCAGCCTGGGGACAGGCCCCAACAATGAGCAGTTCTTC	CASSLGTGPNNEQFF